This record looks at one TCR beta chain sequence and its context. The sample has other DNA sequences that encode this CDR3 too. These data belong to a study of shared clonotypes between healthy human individuals. V gave up 4 bases and J gave up 0 bases, with 8 bases separating them. Germline lookup yields CDR1 SGHRS and CDR2 YFSETQ. CDR3 size: 14 residues. The method was immunoSEQ multiplex PCR; TCRdb's version includes in-frame clones alone and lacks a portion of them. This table holds over a million clones, roughly 97% found once. The sequence derives from a man aged 30-40 years in good health. The sequenced material came from naive CD4+ T cells sorted from blood. The subset denotes: CD45RA+ positively selected. V and J are TRBV5-1 and TRBJ1-3; perhaps TRBD1 as D (5 bases). The CDR3 sequence is CASSPGSSGNTIYF. CDR3 coding DNA: TGCGCCAGCAGCCCAGGGAGCTCTGGAAACACCATATATTTT.